The T cell receptor (beta chain) under discussion was sequenced for a study of T cell repertoires in cytomegalovirus infection. Across the whole study: It was recently identified HLA-C-restricted and well-studied HLA-B-restricted CMV epitopes that the study used.

Study-level points and caveats: Across the ex vivo response, the dominant clonotypes were HLA-C-restricted CMV-specific TCR beta clonotypes.

From the reads, TCRdb called clonotypes with MiXCR, one entry per CDR3 protein. The table records approximately 600,000 distinct CDR3 sequences, over 35% of them present only once. Worth noting for this clonotype: Its target is not known.

This CDR3 has 18 amino acids. The germline V gene has CDR1 MNHEY and CDR2 SVGAGI. J was trimmed by 7 bases and V by 2 bases; bases with no gene match: 12. The material was cultured PBMCs, obtained from culture after CMV antigen stimulation. The receptor was derived from a human donor in good health (CMV status not recorded). Some clones in this sample may be carry-over from other donors' samples. V gene TRBV6-5 combines with J gene TRBJ2-3, with TRBD2 matching 13 bases. CDR3 amino acids: CASSYGGTSGTGAYTQYF. The DNA for the CDR3 is TGTGCCAGCAGTTACGGGGGGACTAGCGGGACGGGTGCATATACGCAGTATTTT.